These T cell receptor beta chains were read from a single sample in a study of long-term antiretroviral therapy in people with HIV. Using immunoSEQ multiplex PCR, the repertoire was profiled, and TCRdb retains in-frame clones only, with some absent. The data hold some 29,000 clones, with roughly 93% observed a single time. This material consisted of unsorted PBMCs, taken 6.2 years after starting antiretroviral therapy. These TCRs come from a man aged 35-49 years with HIV. CDR3s include the opening cysteine and the closing phenylalanine or tryptophan. Each record gives: clone size, D gene, V gene, J gene, CDR3 length, CDR3 DNA, CDR3 protein. D genes are given only for firm matches. Size is omitted from some rows. Given values are once, few, many or a class for expanded clones.

NA	TRBD2	TRBV7-2	TRBJ2-3	18	TGTGCCAGCAGCCAATCCGGACTAGCGGGGGGGACAGCAGATACGCAGTATTTT	CASSQSGLAGGTADTQYF
NA	TRBD2	TRBV2	TRBJ2-1	19	TGTGCCAGCAGTGAAGAGAGGGGGGGACTAGCGGGAGAGTCGAATGAGCAGTTCTTC	CASSEERGGLAGESNEQFF
NA	NA	TRBV19	TRBJ2-1	16	TGTGCCAGTACCCAGACCACCGGTCACAGATACAATGAGCAGTTCTTC	CASTQTTGHRYNEQFF
NA	TRBD1	TRBV7-8	TRBJ1-2	14	TGTGCCAGCAGCTTAGGAACAGGGGAGGATGGCTACACCTTC	CASSLGTGEDGYTF
NA	NA	TRBV6-1	TRBJ1-1	13	TGTGCCAGCAGTGAAGGGGGCCCGCAGCTCGCTTTCTTT	CASSEGGPQLAFF
NA	NA	TRBV7-6	TRBJ2-1	20	TGTGCCAGCAGCCGCCCCTCCGGGACAAAAATACCCCTCTCCTACAATGAGCAGTTCTTC	CASSRPSGTKIPLSYNEQFF
NA	NA	TRBV15	TRBJ2-5	14	TGTGCCACCAGCAGAGATCGGACAGCGGAGACCCAGTACTTC	CATSRDRTAETQYF
NA	NA	TRBV7-9	TRBJ2-1	11	TGTGCCAGCAGCTTAGAATGGGAGCAGTTCTTC	CASSLEWEQFF
NA	TRBD1	TRBV5-1	TRBJ1-6	16	TGCGCCAGCACTACTCAAGGAACAGGGGACGGGTCACCCCTCCACTTT	CASTTQGTGDGSPLHF
NA	NA	TRBV7-3	TRBJ2-5	14	TGTGCCAGCAGCCGGGACGTCTCCCAAGAGACCCAGTACTTC	CASSRDVSQETQYF
few	NA	TRBV7-3	TRBJ2-3	13	TGTGCCAGCAGCCCTCCGGGAGTCGATACGCAGTATTTT	CASSPPGVDTQYF
NA	NA	TRBV11-3	TRBJ1-4	16	TGTGCCAGCAGCTTAGATGAGGGGTCTATCGATGAAAAACTGTTTTTT	CASSLDEGSIDEKLFF
NA	NA	TRBV5-1	TRBJ2-5	13	TGCGCCAGCAGCCTGGGACAAGGGGGTCCCCAGTACTTC	CASSLGQGGPQYF
NA	NA	TRBV9	TRBJ2-7	14	TGTGCCAGCAGCGTAACCCAGGCCAGCTACGAGCAGTACTTC	CASSVTQASYEQYF
NA	TRBD1	TRBV11-3	TRBJ2-2	15	TGTGCCAGCAGCACCGGGACAGGGCCAACCGGGGAGCTGTTTTTT	CASSTGTGPTGELFF
once	TRBD1	TRBV6-1	TRBJ1-5	14	TGTGCCAGCAGGAGGACAGGGGGCGAACAGCCCCAGCATTTT	CASRRTGGEQPQHF
NA	TRBD1	TRBV5-1	TRBJ1-2	13	TGCGCCAGCAGGGACAGTGGGACAGGTGGCTACACCTTC	CASRDSGTGGYTF
NA	TRBD1	TRBV19	TRBJ1-1	15	TGTGCCAGTACCCCGGACAGGGGAGTAGGGACTGAAGCTTTCTTT	CASTPDRGVGTEAFF
NA	TRBD1	TRBV6-1	TRBJ2-3	14	TGTGCCTTACAGACAGGGCCGGACACAGATACGCAGTATTTT	CALQTGPDTDTQYF
NA	NA	TRBV5-8	TRBJ1-5	13	TGTGCCAGCAGCTTTGATAGCAATCAGCCCCAGCATTTT	CASSFDSNQPQHF
NA	NA	TRBV5-1	TRBJ2-2	16	TGCGCCAGCAGCAACCGGACAGCCTCGAACACCGGGGAGCTGTTTTTT	CASSNRTASNTGELFF
NA	TRBD1	TRBV5-1	TRBJ2-1	16	TGCGCCAGCAGCTTGGGTTGGACAGGGGGCTCGGACGAGCAGTTCTTC	CASSLGWTGGSDEQFF
NA	NA	TRBV2	TRBJ1-2	16	TGTGCCAGCAGTGATCTACAGGGAAGGGCGAACTATGGCTACACCTTC	CASSDLQGRANYGYTF
NA	NA	TRBV5-1	TRBJ2-5	13	TGCGCCAGCAGCTCCACTTGGCAAGAGACCCAGTACTTC	CASSSTWQETQYF
NA	NA	TRBV9	TRBJ2-7	15	TGTGCCAGCAGCGTAGGTGTGGGATCATCCTACGAGCAGTACTTC	CASSVGVGSSYEQYF
once	TRBD1	TRBV10-3	TRBJ2-2	15	TGTGCCATCAGTGAGGTGACAGGGAGTGGCGGGGAGCTGTTTTTT	CAISEVTGSGGELFF
NA	TRBD1	TRBV10-2	TRBJ2-2	16	TGCGCCAGCAGTGGGGGACAGGGGGCGCATACCGGGGAGCTGTTTTTT	CASSGGQGAHTGELFF
NA	NA	TRBV7-2	TRBJ2-7	12	TGTGCCAGCAGCCCCGCCACCTACGAGCAGTACTTC	CASSPATYEQYF
NA	NA	TRBV7-6	TRBJ1-4	14	TGTGCCAGCAGCTTACGCGCAACTAATGAAAAACTGTTTTTT	CASSLRATNEKLFF
NA	NA	TRBV7-9	TRBJ1-4	15	TGTGCCAGCAGCTCAGAGGCCAAAACGGGGGAAAAACTGTTTTTT	CASSSEAKTGEKLFF
NA	TRBD2	TRBV5-4	TRBJ2-7	15	TGTGCCAGCAGCCCGGGAGGTCCCTCCCGGGACGAGCAGTACTTC	CASSPGGPSRDEQYF
large	NA	TRBV7-9	TRBJ1-2	13	TGTGCCAGCAGCCCGGGCTCCGTCTATGGCTACACCTTC	CASSPGSVYGYTF
once	TRBD2	TRBV11-3	TRBJ2-7	13	TGTGCCAGCAGCCCCCGTGGGGGGGACGAGCAGTACTTC	CASSPRGGDEQYF
NA	NA	TRBV6-1	TRBJ2-1	12	TGTGCCAGCAGGGGAGACAGTAATGAGCAGTTCTTC	CASRGDSNEQFF
NA	NA	TRBV9	TRBJ2-5	14	TGTGCCAGCAGCGTCTTTGGGGGTCAAGAGACCCAGTACTTC	CASSVFGGQETQYF
NA	NA	TRBV9	TRBJ1-3	14	TGTGCCAGCAGCGCGACAGCCTCTGGAAACACCATATATTTT	CASSATASGNTIYF
NA	TRBD1	TRBV9	TRBJ2-5	15	TGTGCCAGCAGCGCAGGACAGGGGGCGGAAGAGACCCAGTACTTC	CASSAGQGAEETQYF
NA	TRBD2	TRBV5-1	TRBJ2-7	15	TGCGCCAGCAGTGTGACTAGCGGGGCTGGCTACGAGCAGTACTTC	CASSVTSGAGYEQYF
once	NA	TRBV27	TRBJ2-2	18	TGTGCCAGCAGGCCCCCGGGGATATTGGTATCCCTTAACGGGGAGCTGTTTTTT	CASRPPGILVSLNGELFF
NA	NA	TRBV9	TRBJ2-7	12	TGTGCCAGCGGCCCTGGGGACTACGAGCAGTACTTC	CASGPGDYEQYF
NA	NA	TRBV6-6	TRBJ1-4	16	TGTGCCAGCAGTTACTCGGGGGGGAGGACTAATGAAAAACTGTTTTTT	CASSYSGGRTNEKLFF
NA	NA	TRBV7-2	TRBJ1-2	13	TGTGCCAGCAGCTTACCCCGGACATATGGCTACACCTTC	CASSLPRTYGYTF
once	TRBD2	TRBV4-3	TRBJ2-1	19	TGCGCCAGCAGCCAAGATCCTAGCGGGAGGGCCTTTCGGGACAATGAGCAGTTCTTC	CASSQDPSGRAFRDNEQFF
NA	TRBD2	TRBV7-9	TRBJ2-7	15	TGTGCCAGCAGCGCGGGACTAGCGGGGGTCTACGAGCAGTACTTC	CASSAGLAGVYEQYF
NA	NA	TRBV7-3	TRBJ2-3	14	TGTGCCAGCAGCAACAGAGGCGACACAGATACGCAGTATTTT	CASSNRGDTDTQYF
NA	NA	TRBV28	TRBJ1-3	13	TGTGCCAGCAGGGGCGTACTCGGAAACACCATATATTTT	CASRGVLGNTIYF
NA	NA	TRBV7-2	TRBJ2-7	13	TGTGCCAGCAGCTTAACAATAACCTACGAGCAGTACTTC	CASSLTITYEQYF
NA	TRBD1	TRBV20-1	TRBJ1-2	11	TGCAGTGCTGGGACAGGGGTTGGCTACACCTTC	CSAGTGVGYTF
NA	NA	TRBV18	TRBJ1-2	15	TGTGCCAGCTCACCGGGGGGGCCTGCGGGAGATGGCTACACCTTC	CASSPGGPAGDGYTF
NA	TRBD2	TRBV7-2	TRBJ2-3	16	TGTGCCAGCAGCCCTAGCGGGGGGGGTAGCACAGATACGCAGTATTTT	CASSPSGGGSTDTQYF
NA	NA	TRBV6-6	TRBJ1-1	13	TGTGCCAGCAGTTACACCCGGACGGCGGAGTGTTTCTTT	CASSYTRTAECFF
once	NA	TRBV27	TRBJ1-3	17	TGTGCCAGCAGTTTAGGCCCCGGTATGGCCTCTGGAAACACCATATATTTT	CASSLGPGMASGNTIYF
NA	NA	TRBV19	TRBJ1-1	14	TGTGCCAGTAGTCCGCAGGGTGGGAGCGCTGAAGCTTTCTTT	CASSPQGGSAEAFF
NA	TRBD2	TRBV7-2	TRBJ2-5	17	TGTGCCAGCAGCCTAGGGGGTAGCGGGGGGGCCGGAGAGACCCAGTACTTC	CASSLGGSGGAGETQYF
NA	TRBD1	TRBV19	TRBJ2-2	15	TGTGCCAGTAGCCCCAGGGGGCGCGGCACCGGGGAGCTGTTTTTT	CASSPRGRGTGELFF
NA	TRBD2	TRBV7-7	TRBJ2-5	13	TGTGCTAGCAGCTTAGGAGCGGGGGAGACCCAGTACTTC	CASSLGAGETQYF
NA	NA	TRBV7-7	TRBJ2-2	14	TGTGCTAGCAGAGGGAGTCAAGACACCGGGGAGCTGTTTTTT	CASRGSQDTGELFF
NA	NA	TRBV5-1	TRBJ2-7	15	TGCGCCAGCAGCCCGGGGACGGTGAGAGGGGACGAGCAGTACTTC	CASSPGTVRGDEQYF
once	NA	TRBV6-1	TRBJ1-2	13	TGTGCCAGCAGTGATTCCCAACACTATGGCTACACCTTC	CASSDSQHYGYTF